The sequence of this T cell receptor (beta chain) was determined in a study of cytomegalovirus exposure and HLA in healthy donors. PCR amplification relied on 60 Vbeta primers (plus 13 Jbeta primers). The method was immunoSEQ multiplex PCR; TCRdb's version includes in-frame clones alone and lacks a portion of them. The sample has about 94,000 clones; over 65% are singletons. As concerns this clone: Its antigen is still unknown.

V lost 1 base to trimming and J lost 2 bases; unmatched junction nucleotides: 18. CDR3 length: 21 residues. Looked up from germline, CDR1 is LGHNA and CDR2 is YNFKEQ. Study-wide findings and caveats: In an earlier analysis, productive rearrangement rates for most beta V segments clustered near 90% or 30%. An ancestry cluster, one associated with Asian ancestry, reportedly showed fewer N-insertions than the roughly 700-donor mean in a later analysis. Immune exposure was documented only through CMV serostatus.

This sequence originates from a man aged 30 to 39 in good health and CMV-seronegative. The chain recombines TRBV4-2 with TRBJ2-3; TRBD2 matches 10 bases. The sample consisted of PBMCs. The CDR3 region is CASSQVGEGDVLAGITDTQYF. In nucleotides, the CDR3 is TGTGCCAGCAGCCAAGTCGGGGAAGGAGACGTACTAGCGGGAATCACAGATACGCAGTATTTT.